This T cell receptor beta chain was recovered during a study of blood T cell repertoires in COVID-19. The repertoire was sequenced with immunoSEQ multiplex PCR; TCRdb's copy has only in-frame clones and lacks some. In the table there are 350,000 or so clones, about 88% of which are singletons. This receptor was identified in a woman in her 30s who had been exposed to COVID-19. Sequenced: PBMCs or T cells enriched from blood (not recorded which).

CDR3 in amino acids: CASSPARAVPYEQYF. The CDR3 coding sequence is TGCGCCAGCAGCCCCGCGAGGGCGGTCCCCTACGAGCAGTACTTC. This sequence joins TRBV5-1 and TRBJ2-7; the D gene is possibly TRBD2 (5 bases). The CDR3 totals 15 residues. V shed 4 bases and J shed 2 bases, with 16 bases lying between them. From germline, CDR1 is SGHRS and CDR2 YFSETQ.